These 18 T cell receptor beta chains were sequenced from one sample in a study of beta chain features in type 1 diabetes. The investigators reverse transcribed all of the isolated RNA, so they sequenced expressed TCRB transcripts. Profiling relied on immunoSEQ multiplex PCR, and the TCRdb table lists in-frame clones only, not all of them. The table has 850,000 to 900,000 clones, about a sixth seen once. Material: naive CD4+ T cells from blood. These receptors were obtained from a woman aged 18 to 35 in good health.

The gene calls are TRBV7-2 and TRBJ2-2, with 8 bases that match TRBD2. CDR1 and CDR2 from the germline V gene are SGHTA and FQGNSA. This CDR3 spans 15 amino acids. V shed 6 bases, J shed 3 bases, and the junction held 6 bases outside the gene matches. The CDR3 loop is CASRLGLADTGELFF. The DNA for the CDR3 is TGTGCCAGCAGACTCGGACTAGCAGACACCGGGGAGCTGTTTTTT.

The CDR3 loop is CASSQDGGLSTDTQYF. The CDR3 DNA reads TGTGCCAGCAGCCAAGATGGGGGCCTTAGCACAGATACGCAGTATTTT. The V call is TRBV4-2, the J call TRBJ2-3, with a tentative D call TRBD1 (6 bases). Germline lookup yields CDR1 LGHNA and CDR2 YNFKEQ. The CDR3 sequence is 16 residues long. Trimming took off 0 bases at V and 0 bases at J, with 10 bases between the two ends.

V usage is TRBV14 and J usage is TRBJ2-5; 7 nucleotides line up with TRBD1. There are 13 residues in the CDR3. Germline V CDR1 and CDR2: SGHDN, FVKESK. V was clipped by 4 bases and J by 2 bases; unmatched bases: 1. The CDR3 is CASSRGQQETQYF. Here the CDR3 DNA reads TGTGCCAGCAGCCGGGGACAGCAAGAGACCCAGTACTTC.

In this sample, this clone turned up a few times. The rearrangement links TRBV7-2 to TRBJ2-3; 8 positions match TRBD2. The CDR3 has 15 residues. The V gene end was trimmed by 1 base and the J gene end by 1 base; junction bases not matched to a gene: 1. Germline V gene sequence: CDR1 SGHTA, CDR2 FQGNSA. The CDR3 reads CASSLVAGRTDTQYF. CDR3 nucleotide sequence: TGTGCCAGCAGCTTAGTAGCGGGACGCACAGATACGCAGTATTTT.

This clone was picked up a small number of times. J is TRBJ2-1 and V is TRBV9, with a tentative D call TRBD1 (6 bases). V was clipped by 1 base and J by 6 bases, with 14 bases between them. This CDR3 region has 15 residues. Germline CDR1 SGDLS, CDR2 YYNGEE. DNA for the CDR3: TGTGCCAGCAGCGTAATAGGGCAGGGGTTCAATGAGCAGTTCTTC. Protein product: CASSVIGQGFNEQFF.

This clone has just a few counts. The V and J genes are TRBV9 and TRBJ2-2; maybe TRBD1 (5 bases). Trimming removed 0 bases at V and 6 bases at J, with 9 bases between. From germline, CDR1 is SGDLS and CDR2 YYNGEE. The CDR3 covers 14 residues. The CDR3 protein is CASSVAGNSGELFF. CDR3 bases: TGTGCCAGCAGCGTAGCAGGGAATTCCGGGGAGCTGTTTTTT.

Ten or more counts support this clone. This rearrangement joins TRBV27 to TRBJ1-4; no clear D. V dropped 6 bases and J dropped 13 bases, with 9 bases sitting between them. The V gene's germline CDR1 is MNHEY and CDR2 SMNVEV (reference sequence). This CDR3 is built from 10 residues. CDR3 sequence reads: CASSSTRLFF. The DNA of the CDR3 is TGTGCCAGCAGCTCCACGAGACTGTTTTTT.

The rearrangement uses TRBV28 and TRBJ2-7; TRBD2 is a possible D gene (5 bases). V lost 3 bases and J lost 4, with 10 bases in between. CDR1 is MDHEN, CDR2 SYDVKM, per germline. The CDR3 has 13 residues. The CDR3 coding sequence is TGTGCCAGCAGTTTCCGCGGACTTTACGAGCAGTACTTC. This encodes CASSFRGLYEQYF. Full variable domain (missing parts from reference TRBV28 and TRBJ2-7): DVKVTQSSRYLVKRTGEKVFLECVQDMDHENMFWYRQDPGLGLRLIYFSYDVKMKEKGDIPEGYSVSREKKERFSLILESASTNQTSMYLCASSFRGLYEQYFGPGTRLTVT.

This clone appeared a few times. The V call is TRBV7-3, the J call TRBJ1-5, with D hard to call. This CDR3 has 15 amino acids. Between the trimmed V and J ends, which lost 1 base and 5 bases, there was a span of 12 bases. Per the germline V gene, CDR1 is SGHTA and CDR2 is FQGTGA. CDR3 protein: CASSLRLAEDQPQHF. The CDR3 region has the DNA TGTGCCAGCAGCTTAAGGCTCGCCGAGGATCAGCCCCAGCATTTT. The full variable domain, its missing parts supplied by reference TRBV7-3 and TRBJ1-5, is GAGVSQTPSNKVTEKGKYVELRCDPISGHTALYWYRQSLGQGPEFLIYFQGTGAADDSGLPNDRFFAVRPEGSVSTLKIQRTERGDSAVYLCASSLRLAEDQPQHFGDGTRLSIL.

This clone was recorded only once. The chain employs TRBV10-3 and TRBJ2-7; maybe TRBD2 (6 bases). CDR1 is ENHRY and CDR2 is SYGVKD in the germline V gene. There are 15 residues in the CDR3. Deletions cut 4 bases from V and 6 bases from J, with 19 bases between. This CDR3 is CAISVRAGGLGEQYF. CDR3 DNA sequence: TGTGCCATCAGTGTACGAGCAGGAGGGCTGGGCGAGCAGTACTTC.

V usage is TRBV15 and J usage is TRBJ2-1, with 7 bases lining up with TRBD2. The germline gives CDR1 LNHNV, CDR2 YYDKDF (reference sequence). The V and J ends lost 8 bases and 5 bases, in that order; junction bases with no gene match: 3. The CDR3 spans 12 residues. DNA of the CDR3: TGTGCCACCGCTAGCGGTCACAATGAGCAGTTCTTC. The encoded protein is CATASGHNEQFF.

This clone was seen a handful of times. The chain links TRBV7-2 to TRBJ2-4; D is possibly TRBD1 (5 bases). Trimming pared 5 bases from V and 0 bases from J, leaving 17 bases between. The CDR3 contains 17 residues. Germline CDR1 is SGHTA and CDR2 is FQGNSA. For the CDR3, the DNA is TGTGCCAGCAGCCAACCATATTCAGGGTTAGCCAAAAACATTCAGTACTTC. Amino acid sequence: CASSQPYSGLAKNIQYF.

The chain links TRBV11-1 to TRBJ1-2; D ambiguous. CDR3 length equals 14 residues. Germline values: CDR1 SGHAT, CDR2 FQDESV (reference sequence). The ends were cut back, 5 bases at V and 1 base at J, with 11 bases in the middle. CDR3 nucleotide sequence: TGTGCCAGCAGCCCAGGTCTGGGTAACTATGGCTACACCTTC. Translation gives CASSPGLGNYGYTF.

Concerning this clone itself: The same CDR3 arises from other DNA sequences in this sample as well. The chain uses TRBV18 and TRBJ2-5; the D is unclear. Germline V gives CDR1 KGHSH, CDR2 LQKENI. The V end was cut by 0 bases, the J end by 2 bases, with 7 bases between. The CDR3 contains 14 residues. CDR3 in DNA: TGTGCCAGCTCACCACCGTCAGTTCAAGAGACCCAGTACTTC. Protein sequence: CASSPPSVQETQYF. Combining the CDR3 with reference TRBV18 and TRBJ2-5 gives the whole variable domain NAGVMQNPRHLVRRRGQEARLRCSPMKGHSHVYWYRQLPEEGLKFMVYLQKENIIDESGMPKERFSAEFPKEGPSILRIQQVVRGDSAAYFCASSPPSVQETQYFGPGTRLLVL.

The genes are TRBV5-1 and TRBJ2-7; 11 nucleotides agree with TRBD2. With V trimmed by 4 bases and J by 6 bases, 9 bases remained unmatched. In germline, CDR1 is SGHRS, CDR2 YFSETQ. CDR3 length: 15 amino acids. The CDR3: CASSPALAGAGEQYF. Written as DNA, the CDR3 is TGCGCCAGCAGCCCGGCACTAGCGGGAGCAGGCGAGCAGTACTTC.

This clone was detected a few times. The CDR3 DNA reads as TGTGCCAGCAGCGCGGTTTGGGCCAAAAACATTCAGTACTTC. Translating it yields CASSAVWAKNIQYF. The rearrangement joins TRBV11-2 to TRBJ2-4; D not certain. Germline V lookup: CDR1 SGHAT, CDR2 FQNNGV. The ends were cut back, 5 bases at V and 1 base at J, with 9 bases in the middle. CDR3 size: 14 residues.

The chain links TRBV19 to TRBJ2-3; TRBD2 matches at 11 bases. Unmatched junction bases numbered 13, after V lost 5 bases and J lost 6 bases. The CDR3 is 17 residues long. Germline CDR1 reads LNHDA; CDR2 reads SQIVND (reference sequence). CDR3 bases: TGTGCCAGTAGTTTCGCCGGGACTAGCGGACTGGGGGATACGCAGTATTTT. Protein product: CASSFAGTSGLGDTQYF.

The CDR3 is CASSDQEIYGYTF. The CDR3 DNA reads TGTGCCAGCAGCGACCAGGAGATCTATGGCTACACCTTC. The chain employs TRBV7-9 and TRBJ1-2; D gene unclear. CDR1 and CDR2 (germline): SEHNR, FQNEAQ (reference sequence). The CDR3 is 13 amino acids. V was cut by 5 bases and J by 4 bases, with 11 bases left in between. Full variable domain (remainder filled in from reference TRBV7-9 and TRBJ1-2): DTGVSQNPRHKITKRGQNVTFRCDPISEHNRLYWYRQTLGQGPEFLTYFQNEAQLEKSRLLSDRFSAERPKGSFSTLEIQRTEQGDSAMYLCASSDQEIYGYTFGSGTRLTVV.